A single sample is the source of the 9 T cell receptor beta chains below, sequenced in a study of blood T cell repertoires in COVID-19. Generated by immunoSEQ multiplex PCR, the TCRdb table keeps only in-frame clones and is missing some. The data hold 60,000 to 65,000 clones, with roughly 83% observed a single time. Sequencing used peripheral blood. The receptors come from a man aged 50 to 59 with COVID-19, enrolled during active disease.

This sequence joins TRBV4-2 and TRBJ2-2, with a tentative D call TRBD2 (5 bases). Germline V gene sequence: CDR1 LGHNA, CDR2 YNFKEQ. The germline V and J ends were trimmed by 4 bases and 0 bases, with 12 bases remaining between them. The CDR3 has 16 residues. The CDR3 DNA is TGTGCCAGCAGCCGCCAAGCCGGGGCGAACACCGGGGAGCTGTTTTTT. This translates into CASSRQAGANTGELFF.

This chain connects TRBV2 to TRBJ1-6; 7 bases map to TRBD1. The CDR3 contains 14 residues. CDR1 and CDR2 (germline): SNHLY, FYNNEI. The ends lost 6 bases at V and 5 bases at J; junction bases unmatched: 4. CDR3 DNA: TGTGCCAGCAGGAGGGACAGAGATAATTCACCCCTCCACTTT. It is translated as CASRRDRDNSPLHF.

The chain recombines TRBV6-5 with TRBJ1-3; D is undetermined. This CDR3 region has 14 residues. In germline, CDR1 is MNHEY, CDR2 SVGAGI. The V and J ends lost 6 bases and 4 bases respectively, with 13 bases between them. CDR3: CASRAEGRGNTIYF. In DNA, the CDR3 is TGTGCCAGCAGGGCTGAAGGCAGGGGAAACACCATATATTTT.

The chain carries TRBV2 and TRBJ1-5; perhaps TRBD1 as D (5 bases). The CDR3 has 13 amino acids. V was trimmed by 5 bases and J by 11 bases, leaving 16 bases between them. Germline V gives CDR1 SNHLY, CDR2 FYNNEI. CDR3 nucleotide sequence: TGTGCCAGCAGTCCCAACCTCCGGGGGGCCCAGCATTTT. This sequence encodes CASSPNLRGAQHF.

V gene TRBV4-1 combines with J gene TRBJ1-2; 7 bases are a match to TRBD1. Germline V CDR1 and CDR2: MGHRA, YSYEKL. The CDR3 runs to 16 residues. V shed 1 base and J 7 bases; nucleotides not matched to a gene: 12. DNA for the CDR3: TGCGCCAGCAGCCAAGGGTGGGGGCAAGGGGGCTTTGGCTACACCTTC. It yields the protein CASSQGWGQGGFGYTF.

This clone was detected only a few times. CDR3 protein: CASRGWAYEQYF. CDR3 sequence (DNA): TGTGCCAGCAGGGGTTGGGCTTACGAGCAGTACTTC. The gene calls are TRBV28 and TRBJ2-7; D remains unclear. The CDR3 loop spans 12 amino acids. Germline values: CDR1 MDHEN, CDR2 SYDVKM. Trimming removed 6 bases from V and 4 bases from J, with 10 bases in between. Complete variable domain (other parts from reference TRBV28 and TRBJ2-7): DVKVTQSSRYLVKRTGEKVFLECVQDMDHENMFWYRQDPGLGLRLIYFSYDVKMKEKGDIPEGYSVSREKKERFSLILESASTNQTSMYLCASRGWAYEQYFGPGTRLTVT.

The rearrangement joins TRBV19 to TRBJ2-7; D call uncertain. Trimming shortened V by 10 bases and J by 1 base, and 11 bases separated the two germline ends. The length of the CDR3 is 12 residues. Germline-derived CDR1 and CDR2 are LNHDA and SQIVND (reference sequence). CDR3 residues: CATQDTSYEQYF. CDR3 bases: TGTGCCACCCAAGACACATCCTACGAGCAGTACTTC.

The chain joins TRBV2 to TRBJ2-7; D is unclear. V lost 0 bases to trimming and J lost 2 bases, with 5 bases between them. The germline V gene encodes CDR1 SNHLY and CDR2 FYNNEI. CDR3 size: 13 residues. The CDR3 nucleotides are TGTGCCAGCAGTGAAGCCAGAACCTACGAGCAGTACTTC. This gives the protein CASSEARTYEQYF.

V gene TRBV11-3 combines with J gene TRBJ2-3, with no clear D. V lost 0 bases to trimming and J lost 5 bases, with 6 bases between them. Germline CDR1 is SGHNT and CDR2 is YENEEA. CDR3 length equals 13 residues. The CDR3 bases are TGTGCCAGCAGCTTAGATTTTAAAGATACGCAGTATTTT. It is translated as CASSLDFKDTQYF.